This TCR beta chain is drawn from a study of early T cells in non-severe SARS-CoV-2 infection (dated by TCRdb to about 2021). In the study overall: Because TCR sequencing relied on bulk RNA taken from unsorted whole blood, pairing of alpha and beta chains was not possible.

The table lists this clonotype with many counts. Its target antigen remains unknown. No per-base quality is available; no much larger clone lies one base away. Set within a cohort of healthcare workers in London, UK, this nested case-control study involved weekly PCR testing of nasopharyngeal swabs along with blood sampling. Healthcare workers were enrolled in the week of the UK lockdown, from 23 to 31 March 2020, and were followed every week for up to roughly 16 weeks. What the authors observed across the whole study: VDJdb matching was skewed toward anti-spike CD8 responses and likely underestimated virus-specific expansions, missing private and CD4 specificities.

Inclusive of the bounding cysteine and phenylalanine, the CDR3 is 16 residues long. CDR3 DNA only is kept here, 48 bases in frame from base 1. V lost 3 bases and J lost 5 bases, and the count of bases not matched to a germline gene is 9. Sequences LNHDA (CDR1) and SQIVND (CDR2) are obtained from the germline V gene (reference sequence). Receptors were amplified or captured by 5' RACE. TCRdb shows the sequencer as NextSeq 500. In the TCR library protocol, unique molecular identifiers were attached to individual cDNA molecules to correct for PCR bias and sequencing error. TCR alpha and beta chains were both sequenced, and the abundances of alpha and beta sequences in each sample were closely correlated with each other. On the authors' methods: Decombinator V4 was used to perform V gene, J gene and CDR3 annotation of TCR sequences. TCRs were defined as expanded if a significant change between any two time points was detected under a Poisson model with p below 0.0001. Abundances of TCRs were expressed as counts per million after normalisation to the total number of TCRs sequenced in each sample. MAIT TCRs were defined by TRAV1-2 paired with TRAJ12, TRAJ20 or TRAJ33, and iNKT TCRs by TRAV10 paired with TRAJ18. VDJdb, accessed 1 November 2021, was searched for CMV, EBV and SARS-CoV-2 annotated TCRs, with TCRs annotated for multiple antigens excluded. TCRdb's own reprocessing of the public reads used fastp at Q25 and MiXCR and kept productive beta chains. When rows share a CDR3 protein, they turn into one entry using the most common DNA and genes. TCRdb assigned the V and J calls; the authors' analysis was not used. The sample table lists approximately 23,000 distinct CDR3 sequences, about 4.7% of them with a count of one. Approximately 10% of the sample comes from the top ten.

Sequenced input: whole blood. This sequence uses TRBV19 and TRBJ2-1, with 8 junctional bases fitting TRBD2. This receptor was obtained from an adult who was a healthcare worker with PCR-confirmed SARS-CoV-2 infection or an uninfected control (not recorded which). The CDR3 region reads CASSIGGGRTHNEQFF. The base sequence is TGTGCCAGTAGTATTGGTGGCGGGAGGACCCACAATGAGCAGTTCTTC.